These 29 T cell receptor beta chains were sequenced from one sample in a study of shared clonotypes between healthy human individuals. Produced via immunoSEQ multiplex PCR; TCRdb's table is partial and in-frame only. The table records fewer than 800,000 clones, under 95% of them present only once. Terminally differentiated effector memory CD45RA+ cells were excluded by CCR7 positive selection of CD45RO-negative cells. Sequenced input: naive CD8+ T cells sorted from blood. These receptors all come from a man aged 25-45 years in good health.

This clone was seen repeatedly, ten times or more. The rearrangement joins TRBV28 to TRBJ2-7, with TRBD1 as a possible D gene (6 bases). The V end lost 8 bases, the J end lost 2 bases, and 7 bases lay between the germline ends. Germline V gene data show CDR1 as MDHEN and CDR2 as SYDVKM. The CDR3 has 11 amino acids. CDR3 in amino acids: CASRDTYEQYF. DNA for the CDR3: TGTGCCAGCCGGGACACCTACGAGCAGTACTTC.

The CDR3 region is CASGTQGQGNTEAFF. CDR3 in DNA: TGTGCTAGTGGTACCCAGGGACAGGGGAACACTGAAGCTTTCTTT. The chain recombines TRBV12-5 with TRBJ1-1, with 9 bases identical to TRBD1. Per germline, CDR1 LGHNT and CDR2 FRNRAP. CDR3 length equals 15 residues. J gave up 1 base and V 5 bases, and 5 bases lay outside the gene matches.

The CDR3 sequence: CATSRVRARTDTQYF. In nucleotides, the CDR3 is TGTGCCACCAGCAGAGTGAGGGCGCGCACAGATACGCAGTATTTT. This sequence joins TRBV15 and TRBJ2-3, with D perhaps TRBD2 (5 bases). The CDR3 consists of 15 residues. The germline V and J ends were trimmed by 1 base and 1 base, with 9 bases remaining between them. Germline values: CDR1 LNHNV, CDR2 YYDKDF (reference sequence).

This clone has only one observation. The chain employs TRBV7-2 and TRBJ1-1; maybe TRBD1 (6 bases). Germline loops: CDR1 SGHTA, CDR2 FQGNSA. The CDR3 loop spans 15 amino acids. Trimming took off 5 bases at V and 3 bases at J, with 16 bases between the two ends. This CDR3 reads CASSPLGGGYTEAFF. CDR3 DNA sequence: TGTGCCAGCAGCCCTCTCGGGGGCGGCTACACTGAAGCTTTCTTT. The full variable domain, its missing parts supplied by reference TRBV7-2 and TRBJ1-1, is GAGVSQSPSNKVTEKGKDVELRCDPISGHTALYWYRQSLGQGLEFLIYFQGNSAPDKSGLPSDRFSAERTGGSVSTLTIQRTQQEDSAVYLCASSPLGGGYTEAFFGQGTRLTVV.

In its sample, this clone was seen once. This chain uses TRBV7-9 with TRBJ1-3; D unclear. Germline V lookup: CDR1 SEHNR, CDR2 FQNEAQ (reference sequence). Trimming stripped 1 base from V and 2 bases from J, with 6 bases between. CDR3 length: 14 residues. DNA of the CDR3: TGTGCCAGCAGCTTAGTGGACGCTGGAAACACCATATATTTT. It is translated as CASSLVDAGNTIYF. Combining the CDR3 with reference TRBV7-9 and TRBJ1-3 gives the whole variable domain DTGVSQNPRHKITKRGQNVTFRCDPISEHNRLYWYRQTLGQGPEFLTYFQNEAQLEKSRLLSDRFSAERPKGSFSTLEIQRTEQGDSAMYLCASSLVDAGNTIYFGEGSWLTVV.

The rearrangement uses TRBV18 and TRBJ1-5; TRBD1 might be the D (5 bases). Germline CDR1 is KGHSH and CDR2 is LQKENI. The V and J ends lost 4 bases and 0 bases respectively, with 13 bases between them. This CDR3 region has 16 residues. CDR3 region: CASSLTGDNSNQPQHF. CDR3 sequence (DNA): TGTGCCAGCTCACTTACAGGCGACAATAGCAATCAGCCCCAGCATTTT.

The chain has TRBV7-6 and TRBJ1-5; perhaps TRBD1 as D (5 bases). The CDR3 consists of 14 residues. The germline V and J ends were trimmed by 1 base and 9 bases, with 13 bases remaining between them. Germline loops: CDR1 SGHVS, CDR2 FNYEAQ. CDR3 bases: TGTGCCAGCAGCTTAGATGTTACAGGACGGCCCCAGCATTTT. This encodes CASSLDVTGRPQHF.

The genes are TRBV10-3 and TRBJ1-1, with 9 bases that match TRBD1. V trimming: 6 bases; J trimming: 3 bases; junction bases outside the gene matches: 5. The CDR3 has 14 amino acids. In germline, CDR1 is ENHRY, CDR2 SYGVKD. The CDR3 nucleotides read TGTGCCATCAGGACCGGGACAGGGTACACTGAAGCTTTCTTT. Protein product: CAIRTGTGYTEAFF.

CDR3 sequence reads: CASSQVWGGELFF. In DNA form, the CDR3 reads TGTGCCAGCAGCCAAGTTTGGGGCGGGGAGCTGTTTTTT. This chain uses TRBV14 with TRBJ2-2; D unresolved. V lost 1 base and J lost 7, with 7 bases in between. The CDR3 is 13 residues long. The germline gives CDR1 SGHDN, CDR2 FVKESK.

This CDR3 reads CASSLAGESSYEQYF. DNA for the CDR3: TGTGCCAGCAGCTTGGCGGGAGAAAGCTCCTACGAGCAGTACTTC. The genes are TRBV5-8 and TRBJ2-7, with D maybe TRBD2 (6 bases). Germline CDR1 is SGHTS and CDR2 is YDEGEE. The CDR3 covers 15 residues. The V end was cut by 0 bases, the J end by 0 bases, with 10 bases between.

In its sample, this clone was seen many times. The CDR3 is CASSPGLESHEQYF. The CDR3 nucleotides are TGTGCCAGCAGCCCGGGACTAGAGAGCCACGAGCAGTACTTC. The chain combines TRBV6-5 with TRBJ2-7; 8 bases map to TRBD2. CDR3 length: 14 amino acids. V trimming: 6 bases; J trimming: 5 bases; junction bases outside the gene matches: 9. CDR1 is MNHEY, CDR2 SVGAGI, per germline.

The chain links TRBV6-1 to TRBJ2-7; TRBD2 matches 8 bases. V lost 2 bases and J lost 3; bases outside the gene matches: 6. Per germline, CDR1 MNHNS and CDR2 SASEGT. The CDR3 is made up of 15 amino acids. The CDR3 nucleotides read TGTGCCAGCAGTGAAATTACGGGAGGGGACTACGAGCAGTACTTC. This sequence encodes CASSEITGGDYEQYF.

In nucleotides, the CDR3 is TGTGCCAGCAGTGCACAGGGGGGAGGTGAGACCCAGTACTTC. It is translated as CASSAQGGGETQYF. The chain joins TRBV27 to TRBJ2-5, with 8 bases matching TRBD1. This CDR3 has 14 residues. The germline gives CDR1 MNHEY, CDR2 SMNVEV (reference sequence). V shed 5 bases, J shed 5 bases, and the junction held 7 bases outside the gene matches.

J is TRBJ1-1 and V is TRBV4-3; D is unclear. Trimming shortened V by 1 base and J by 1 base, and 7 bases separated the two germline ends. This CDR3 region has 14 residues. Germline lookup yields CDR1 LGHNA and CDR2 YSLEER. The CDR3 region has the DNA TGCGCCAGCAGCCAAGGATATGGGAACACTGAAGCTTTCTTT. The encoded protein is CASSQGYGNTEAFF.

The table lists this clone with a count of one. The chain employs TRBV6-1 and TRBJ2-7, with 7 bases aligning to TRBD1. The V gene end was trimmed by 4 bases and the J gene end by 6 bases; junction bases not matched to a gene: 6. This CDR3 spans 13 amino acids. The V gene's germline CDR1 is MNHNS and CDR2 SASEGT. DNA for the CDR3: TGTGCCAGCAGTGGACAGGGCTCGCGCGAGCAGTACTTC. Its translation is CASSGQGSREQYF.

The rearrangement uses TRBV19 and TRBJ1-4; 12 bases are a match to TRBD1. Germline V gives CDR1 LNHDA, CDR2 SQIVND (reference sequence). V trimming: 3 bases; J trimming: 8 bases; junction bases outside the gene matches: 7. This CDR3 spans 16 amino acids. The CDR3 region is CASSIGTGGAPEKLFF. CDR3 in DNA: TGTGCCAGTAGTATCGGGACAGGGGGCGCCCCCGAAAAACTGTTTTTT. The full variable domain, with the rest looked up from reference TRBV19 and TRBJ1-4, is DGGITQSPKYLFRKEGQNVTLSCEQNLNHDAMYWYRQDPGQGLRLIYYSQIVNDFQKGDIAEGYSVSREKKESFPLTVTSAQKNPTAFYLCASSIGTGGAPEKLFFGSGTQLSVL.

V is TRBV10-3 and J is TRBJ2-7; D is tentatively TRBD1 or TRBD2 (5 bases each). Trimming stripped 8 bases from V and 0 bases from J, with 17 bases between. This CDR3 region has 15 residues. Per the germline V gene, CDR1 is ENHRY and CDR2 is SYGVKD. The CDR3 DNA sequence: TGTGCCATCTCGATCCGGGAAGGGGCCTCCTACGAGCAGTACTTC. This gives the protein CAISIREGASYEQYF.

This rearrangement joins TRBV7-9 to TRBJ2-1, with 7 bases fitting TRBD1. With V trimmed by 4 bases and J by 7 bases, 7 bases remained unmatched. Germline V gene data show CDR1 as SEHNR and CDR2 as FQNEAQ (reference sequence). The CDR3 runs to 14 residues. CDR3 loop: CASSSPDRINEQFF. The CDR3 DNA reads as TGTGCCAGCAGCTCCCCGGACAGGATAAATGAGCAGTTCTTC.

This clone was seen just once. V gene TRBV7-2 combines with J gene TRBJ2-7; D gene uncertain. The CDR3 contains 15 residues. Germline loops: CDR1 SGHTA, CDR2 FQGNSA. Between the trimmed V and J ends, which lost 5 bases and 4 bases, there was a span of 18 bases. The CDR3 is CASSPNGITTYEQYF. The CDR3 DNA reads as TGTGCCAGCAGCCCGAACGGTATAACTACTTACGAGCAGTACTTC. Supplemented by reference TRBV7-2 and TRBJ2-7, the full variable domain reads GAGVSQSPSNKVTEKGKDVELRCDPISGHTALYWYRQSLGQGLEFLIYFQGNSAPDKSGLPSDRFSAERTGGSVSTLTIQRTQQEDSAVYLCASSPNGITTYEQYFGPGTRLTVT.

The genes are TRBV11-3 and TRBJ1-1; the D is unclear. The CDR3 extends over 13 amino acids. Germline loops: CDR1 SGHNT, CDR2 YENEEA. Trimming stripped 2 bases from V and 9 bases from J, with 13 bases between. The CDR3 DNA reads as TGTGCCAGCAGCTTAACCCCGAATGGGCAAGCTTTCTTT. Protein sequence: CASSLTPNGQAFF.

The chain couples TRBV9 to TRBJ2-3; TRBD2 matches 8 bases. Germline V CDR1 and CDR2: SGDLS, YYNGEE. The CDR3 spans 19 residues. V lost 3 bases to trimming and J lost 3 bases; unmatched junction nucleotides: 18. The CDR3 is CASSEGLAGPRLLTDTQYF. The DNA for the CDR3 is TGTGCCAGCAGCGAGGGGCTAGCGGGCCCTCGGCTCTTGACAGATACGCAGTATTTT.

The chain couples TRBV7-3 to TRBJ2-1; perhaps TRBD2 as D (6 bases). This CDR3 is built from 14 residues. The V gene's germline CDR1 is SGHTA and CDR2 FQGTGA. Trimming took 6 bases from V and 6 from J, leaving 15 bases between them. In nucleotides, the CDR3 is TGTGCCAGCAGTATCGGGACTCCAAGCAATGAGCAGTTCTTC. Translating it yields CASSIGTPSNEQFF.

V and J are TRBV2 and TRBJ1-5; possible D gene TRBD1, 6 bases. Trimming took 2 bases from V and 3 from J, leaving 14 bases between them. Looked up from germline, CDR1 is SNHLY and CDR2 is FYNNEI. This CDR3 is 16 amino acids long. CDR3 coding DNA: TGTGCCAGCAGTGAAACAGGTACAGGGCCCAATCAGCCCCAGCATTTT. Translating it yields CASSETGTGPNQPQHF.

V usage is TRBV7-2 and J usage is TRBJ2-5; D possibly corresponds to TRBD1 (7 bases). The CDR3 has 15 residues. Germline assignment: CDR1 SGHTA and CDR2 FQGNSA. With 5 bases removed from V and 5 bases from J, the gap between germline ends came to 18 bases. CDR3 DNA sequence: TGTGCCAGCAGCCCGGAGGGGGCAGGGGGGGAGACCCAGTACTTC. Encoded protein: CASSPEGAGGETQYF.

The chain couples TRBV10-3 to TRBJ2-1; D might be TRBD2 (6 bases). Germline V CDR1 and CDR2: ENHRY, SYGVKD. Between the trimmed V and J ends, which lost 3 bases and 8 bases, there was a span of 8 bases. This CDR3 comprises 12 residues. The CDR3 here is CAISDREDEQFF. As DNA, the CDR3 is TGTGCCATCAGTGACAGGGAGGATGAGCAGTTCTTC.

The chain joins TRBV4-1 to TRBJ2-5; a weak D match, TRBD1 (6 bases). Germline V gene sequence: CDR1 MGHRA, CDR2 YSYEKL. With 5 bases removed from V and 3 bases from J, the gap between germline ends came to 16 bases. The CDR3 has 15 amino acids. The CDR3 spells CASSSRQVAEETQYF. CDR3 coding DNA: TGCGCCAGCAGCTCTCGACAGGTTGCTGAAGAGACCCAGTACTTC.

The rearrangement uses TRBV28 and TRBJ1-5; maybe TRBD1 (5 bases). Germline loops: CDR1 MDHEN, CDR2 SYDVKM. Deletions cut 8 bases from V and 7 bases from J, with 15 bases between. The CDR3 spans 13 residues. CDR3 sequence reads: CASDLAGGQPQHF. The CDR3 DNA reads as TGTGCCAGCGATCTTGCCGGGGGGCAGCCCCAGCATTTT.

Turning to this clone: A much larger clone is a single base away; this may be a read error. The chain carries TRBV7-2 and TRBJ2-7; D remains unclear. The length of the CDR3 is 14 residues. V was shortened by 1 base and J by 2 bases, with 9 bases between the two germline ends. Germline CDR1 reads SGHTA; CDR2 reads FQGNSA. CDR3 in DNA: TGTGCCAGCAGCTTAGGCAGTTCCCCCTACGAGCAGTACTTC. It is translated as CASSLGSSPYEQYF.

The CDR3 protein is CASRHPTGANEKKYTGELFF. CDR3 DNA sequence: TGTGCCAGCAGACACCCGACAGGGGCCAACGAAAAGAAGTACACCGGGGAGCTGTTTTTT. This sequence joins TRBV7-6 and TRBJ2-2; the match to TRBD1 covers 8 bases. The CDR3 is 20 residues long. Germline lookup yields CDR1 SGHVS and CDR2 FNYEAQ. The V gene end was trimmed by 6 bases and the J gene end by 3 bases; junction bases not matched to a gene: 21.